This paragraph reports one T cell receptor beta chain. These data originate in a study of T cell changes during pregnancy in multiple sclerosis. Data came from immunoSEQ multiplex PCR; TCRdb stores just in-frame clones and leaves some out. The repertoire has about 44,000 clones, roughly 89% of them found once; the top ten carry about 0.73%. CDR1 is SGHTA, CDR2 FQGTGA, per germline. The CDR3 is 15 amino acids. Trimming took 5 bases from V and 1 from J; bases not matched to a gene: 6. The V and J genes are TRBV7-3 and TRBJ2-3, with 7 nucleotides matching TRBD2. This sequence was found in a female donor with multiple sclerosis, enrolled in a pregnancy study. This sample comprised CD4+ T cells from peripheral blood mononuclear cells, obtained in the first trimester of pregnancy. The CDR3 region has the DNA TGTGCCAGCAGCCCTTCTAGCGGCCGCACAGATACGCAGTATTTT. This gives the protein CASSPSSGRTDTQYF.